This is a list of T cell receptor beta chains from one sample in a study of blood T cell repertoires in COVID-19. Profiled with immunoSEQ multiplex PCR; TCRdb holds only in-frame clones, not every one. The data show roughly 47,000 clones, approximately 81% seen once. What was sequenced was peripheral blood. Receptors originate from a woman in her 70s with acute or convalescent COVID-19. Both conserved end residues are part of each CDR3. Fields, in order: CDR3 protein, CDR3 DNA, D gene, CDR3 length, J gene, clone size, V gene. The D gene is left open where the match is weak. Size is omitted from some rows. Given values are once, few, many or a class for expanded clones.

CDR3 protein: CASSLVGRATEAFF
CDR3 DNA: TGTGCCAGCAGCTTGGTGGGCAGGGCAACTGAAGCTTTCTTT
D gene: -
CDR3 length: 14
J gene: TRBJ1-1
clone size: -
V gene: TRBV5-5

CDR3 protein: CASSFGASGFSYEQYF
CDR3 DNA: TGTGCCAGCAGTTTTGGTGCTAGCGGGTTTTCCTACGAGCAGTACTTC
D gene: TRBD2
CDR3 length: 16
J gene: TRBJ2-7
clone size: -
V gene: TRBV28

CDR3 protein: CASSFSGSGSAPETQYF
CDR3 DNA: TGTGCCAGTAGTTTCAGCGGTAGCGGGAGTGCGCCGGAGACCCAGTACTTC
D gene: TRBD2
CDR3 length: 17
J gene: TRBJ2-5
clone size: -
V gene: TRBV19

CDR3 protein: CASSSQGSYNEQFF
CDR3 DNA: TGTGCCAGCAGCTCCCAGGGCTCCTACAATGAGCAGTTCTTC
D gene: -
CDR3 length: 14
J gene: TRBJ2-1
clone size: -
V gene: TRBV5-5

CDR3 protein: CASTGTSGRTDTQYF
CDR3 DNA: TGTGCCAGCACTGGGACTAGCGGGAGGACCGATACGCAGTATTTT
D gene: TRBD2
CDR3 length: 15
J gene: TRBJ2-3
clone size: -
V gene: TRBV6-5

CDR3 protein: CASSFGFVTGTSEAFF
CDR3 DNA: TGTGCCAGCAGCTTCGGGTTTGTGACAGGGACTTCTGAAGCTTTCTTT
D gene: TRBD1
CDR3 length: 16
J gene: TRBJ1-1
clone size: -
V gene: TRBV11-1

CDR3 protein: CASSQPTGREQYF
CDR3 DNA: TGTGCCAGCAGCCAACCTACAGGGCGCGAGCAGTACTTC
D gene: -
CDR3 length: 13
J gene: TRBJ2-7
clone size: -
V gene: TRBV3-1/TRBV3-2

CDR3 protein: CASSPGSTSTDTQYF
CDR3 DNA: TGCGCCAGCAGCCCCGGGAGTACTAGCACAGATACGCAGTATTTT
D gene: -
CDR3 length: 15
J gene: TRBJ2-3
clone size: -
V gene: TRBV5-1

CDR3 protein: CASSIRLASTDTQYF
CDR3 DNA: TGTGCCAGCAGCATCCGACTAGCAAGCACAGATACGCAGTATTTT
D gene: TRBD2
CDR3 length: 15
J gene: TRBJ2-3
clone size: -
V gene: TRBV11-2

CDR3 protein: CAISESMRATNEKLFF
CDR3 DNA: TGTGCCATCAGTGAGTCGATGAGGGCAACTAATGAAAAACTGTTTTTT
D gene: -
CDR3 length: 16
J gene: TRBJ1-4
clone size: once
V gene: TRBV10-3

CDR3 protein: CASRYASGVNYGYTF
CDR3 DNA: TGTGCCAGCAGGTACGCTTCCGGAGTTAACTATGGCTACACCTTC
D gene: -
CDR3 length: 15
J gene: TRBJ1-2
clone size: -
V gene: TRBV6-5

CDR3 protein: CASSQNENEFF
CDR3 DNA: TGTGCCAGCAGCCAAAATGAGAACGAGTTCTTC
D gene: -
CDR3 length: 11
J gene: TRBJ2-1
clone size: medium-sized
V gene: TRBV4-2

CDR3 protein: CASSRRMNRGSNQPQHF
CDR3 DNA: TGTGCCAGCAGTCGACGGATGAACCGGGGTAGCAATCAGCCCCAGCATTTT
D gene: -
CDR3 length: 17
J gene: TRBJ1-5
clone size: -
V gene: TRBV6-6

CDR3 protein: CASTQGGEGYTF
CDR3 DNA: TGTGCCAGCACTCAAGGGGGAGAGGGCTACACCTTC
D gene: -
CDR3 length: 12
J gene: TRBJ1-2
clone size: -
V gene: TRBV6-5

CDR3 protein: CASSLGQGAYEQYF
CDR3 DNA: TGCGCCAGCAGCTTGGGACAGGGGGCCTACGAGCAGTACTTC
D gene: TRBD1
CDR3 length: 14
J gene: TRBJ2-7
clone size: -
V gene: TRBV5-1

CDR3 protein: CASSARTGRSNEQFF
CDR3 DNA: TGTGCCAGCAGCGCCCGGACAGGGAGGTCAAATGAGCAGTTCTTC
D gene: TRBD1
CDR3 length: 15
J gene: TRBJ2-1
clone size: -
V gene: TRBV9

CDR3 protein: CSVEDNTGPTDTQYF
CDR3 DNA: TGCAGCGTTGAAGATAACACAGGTCCCACAGATACGCAGTATTTT
D gene: -
CDR3 length: 15
J gene: TRBJ2-3
clone size: -
V gene: TRBV29-1

CDR3 protein: CATRGQEGSPLHF
CDR3 DNA: TGTGCCACCAGGGGACAGGAAGGTTCACCCCTCCACTTT
D gene: TRBD1
CDR3 length: 13
J gene: TRBJ1-6
clone size: -
V gene: TRBV25-1

CDR3 protein: CAWRTGLGAYEQYF
CDR3 DNA: TGTGCCTGGAGGACAGGGCTGGGAGCCTACGAGCAGTACTTC
D gene: TRBD1
CDR3 length: 14
J gene: TRBJ2-7
clone size: -
V gene: TRBV30

CDR3 protein: CASRRTGGTGELFF
CDR3 DNA: TGTGCCAGCAGGAGGACAGGGGGCACCGGGGAGCTGTTTTTT
D gene: TRBD1
CDR3 length: 14
J gene: TRBJ2-2
clone size: -
V gene: TRBV27

CDR3 protein: CASSERLAGIISEQFF
CDR3 DNA: TGTGCCAGCAGCGAGAGACTAGCGGGTATTATCAGTGAGCAGTTCTTC
D gene: TRBD2
CDR3 length: 16
J gene: TRBJ2-1
clone size: -
V gene: TRBV9

CDR3 protein: CASSQDHGETGRGYTF
CDR3 DNA: TGTGCCAGCAGCCAAGATCATGGAGAGACTGGTAGGGGCTACACCTTC
D gene: -
CDR3 length: 16
J gene: TRBJ1-2
clone size: medium-sized
V gene: TRBV3-1/TRBV3-2

CDR3 protein: CASRGQTSGQETQYF
CDR3 DNA: TGTGCCAGCAGGGGTCAGACTAGCGGACAAGAGACCCAGTACTTC
D gene: TRBD2
CDR3 length: 15
J gene: TRBJ2-5
clone size: once
V gene: TRBV28

CDR3 protein: CASSQDRGAGGYTF
CDR3 DNA: TGTGCCAGCAGCCAAGATAGGGGTGCCGGTGGCTACACCTTC
D gene: -
CDR3 length: 14
J gene: TRBJ1-2
clone size: -
V gene: TRBV4-2

CDR3 protein: CASRTGHKGRASDTQYF
CDR3 DNA: TGTGCCAGCCGGACCGGACACAAGGGGAGGGCCTCAGATACGCAGTATTTT
D gene: TRBD2
CDR3 length: 17
J gene: TRBJ2-3
clone size: -
V gene: TRBV5-6

CDR3 protein: CASSDTPNEQFF
CDR3 DNA: TGCGCCAGCTCGGACACCCCCAATGAGCAGTTCTTC
D gene: -
CDR3 length: 12
J gene: TRBJ2-1
clone size: -
V gene: TRBV5-1

CDR3 protein: CASSVAPTGSSSGANVLTF
CDR3 DNA: TGTGCCAGCAGCGTAGCCCCAACAGGGTCCAGCTCTGGGGCCAACGTCCTGACTTTC
D gene: -
CDR3 length: 19
J gene: TRBJ2-6
clone size: once
V gene: TRBV9

CDR3 protein: CASSTLLDLEPKNIQYF
CDR3 DNA: TGTGCCAGCAGTACGTTACTAGATTTAGAGCCCAAAAACATTCAGTACTTC
D gene: -
CDR3 length: 17
J gene: TRBJ2-4
clone size: -
V gene: TRBV28

CDR3 protein: CASSSLAGHNEQFF
CDR3 DNA: TGTGCCAGCAGCTCCCTAGCGGGCCACAATGAGCAGTTCTTC
D gene: TRBD2
CDR3 length: 14
J gene: TRBJ2-1
clone size: -
V gene: TRBV7-3

CDR3 protein: CASSVVGITDTQYF
CDR3 DNA: TGTGCCAGCAGCGTAGTTGGCATCACAGATACGCAGTATTTT
D gene: -
CDR3 length: 14
J gene: TRBJ2-3
clone size: -
V gene: TRBV9

CDR3 protein: CASSLRLANTGELFF
CDR3 DNA: TGCGCCAGCAGCTTGCGGCTAGCGAACACCGGGGAGCTGTTTTTT
D gene: -
CDR3 length: 15
J gene: TRBJ2-2
clone size: -
V gene: TRBV5-1

CDR3 protein: CASSLDRGSRWTSGYYEQYF
CDR3 DNA: TGTGCCAGCAGCTTAGATCGAGGGAGCAGGTGGACTAGCGGATACTACGAGCAGTACTTC
D gene: TRBD2
CDR3 length: 20
J gene: TRBJ2-7
clone size: -
V gene: TRBV11-2

CDR3 protein: CASSLTGVKNEQYF
CDR3 DNA: TGTGCCAGCAGTTTAACGGGAGTCAAAAACGAGCAGTACTTC
D gene: -
CDR3 length: 14
J gene: TRBJ2-7
clone size: -
V gene: TRBV28

CDR3 protein: CSATAGDRVRDTQYF
CDR3 DNA: TGCAGCGCCACTGCGGGGGACAGGGTCCGGGATACGCAGTATTTT
D gene: TRBD1
CDR3 length: 15
J gene: TRBJ2-3
clone size: few
V gene: TRBV29-1

CDR3 protein: CASSSGLAGKYNEQFF
CDR3 DNA: TGTGCCAGCAGCTCGGGACTAGCGGGTAAATACAATGAGCAGTTCTTC
D gene: TRBD2
CDR3 length: 16
J gene: TRBJ2-1
clone size: -
V gene: TRBV5-4

CDR3 protein: CATSRDRIQETQYF
CDR3 DNA: TGTGCCACCAGCCGGGACAGAATTCAAGAGACCCAGTACTTC
D gene: TRBD1
CDR3 length: 14
J gene: TRBJ2-5
clone size: few
V gene: TRBV24-1

CDR3 protein: CASSIAGKYEQYF
CDR3 DNA: TGTGCCAGTAGTATAGCGGGGAAATACGAGCAGTACTTC
D gene: -
CDR3 length: 13
J gene: TRBJ2-7
clone size: once
V gene: TRBV19

CDR3 protein: CASSPYKGATYEQYF
CDR3 DNA: TGTGCCAGCAGCCCCTACAAGGGGGCCACCTACGAGCAGTACTTC
D gene: TRBD1
CDR3 length: 15
J gene: TRBJ2-7
clone size: -
V gene: TRBV7-2

CDR3 protein: CASTRNGREVNEQFF
CDR3 DNA: TGCGCCAGCACCCGTAATGGGCGGGAGGTAAATGAGCAGTTCTTC
D gene: TRBD2
CDR3 length: 15
J gene: TRBJ2-1
clone size: -
V gene: TRBV5-1

CDR3 protein: CASSLAAGLGETQYF
CDR3 DNA: TGTGCCAGCAGCTTAGCGGCGGGACTTGGGGAGACCCAGTACTTC
D gene: -
CDR3 length: 15
J gene: TRBJ2-5
clone size: -
V gene: TRBV7-2